This T cell receptor beta chain was profiled in a study of neurological immune-mediated disorders. The study's findings and limits: Patients with HTLV-1-associated myelopathy showed the most TCR clonal expansion. Those with multiple sclerosis showed the least, falling below healthy controls. Expanded clones shared no CDR3 amino acid sequences across subjects, suggesting private repertoires in all groups.

The cDNA was generated by 5'RACE with 10-nucleotide random UMIs. A single record per CDR3 protein comes from TCRdb applying MiXCR to the 5' RACE reads. Of tens of thousands of distinct CDR3 sequences listed, less than 15% are singletons. Sample time point: longitudinal time-point 2. Where libraries were unsorted, they were derived from 2 million PBMCs stored at -80 degrees C. This clonotype occurred many times. Its matching antigen is unknown. The germline V gene has CDR1 SQVTM and CDR2 ANQGSEA. The V end was cut by 4 bases, the J end by 1 base, with 15 bases between. The CDR3 contains 15 residues. The material sequenced was PBMCs. This clonotype was obtained from a female donor with HTLV-1-associated myelopathy (HAM/TSP). The rearrangement links TRBV29-1 to TRBJ2-3; D is perhaps TRBD2 (7 bases). This chain's CDR3 is CSVVPGGAGTDTQYF. Here the CDR3 DNA reads TGCAGCGTTGTCCCTGGGGGGGCCGGCACAGATACGCAGTATTTT.